This note documents a single T cell receptor beta chain sequence. The antigen remains unidentified. The entry originates in a study of blood T cells in healthy people across ages. General study results and limits: Significant beta diversity loss was already apparent by age roughly 38, declining roughly linearly. Calculation of diversity from one million T cells yielded estimates considered to be underestimates. Among long-lived donors, naive CD4+ cells were more numerous and diversity higher than in aged donors.

Alongside a J-beta primer mix, a sample-barcoded 5' primer served in a second PCR lasting roughly 7 to 11 cycles. TCRdb re-called the 5' RACE reads through MiXCR, storing one row per CDR3 protein. The table lists more than 650,000 distinct CDR3 sequences, 22% of them singletons. The sequencing sample was made of blood. The TCR sequence derives from a man between 65 and 85 years old in good health.

CDR3 in DNA: TGTGCCAGCCGGGCCGCAGGGGACTCCTACGAGCAGTACTTC. It translates to CASRAAGDSYEQYF. J is TRBJ2-7 and V is TRBV6-5; maybe TRBD1 (6 bases). The germline CDR1 and CDR2 sequences are MNHEY and SVGAGI. The CDR3 consists of 14 residues. V was cut by 8 bases and J by 0 bases, with 14 bases left in between.